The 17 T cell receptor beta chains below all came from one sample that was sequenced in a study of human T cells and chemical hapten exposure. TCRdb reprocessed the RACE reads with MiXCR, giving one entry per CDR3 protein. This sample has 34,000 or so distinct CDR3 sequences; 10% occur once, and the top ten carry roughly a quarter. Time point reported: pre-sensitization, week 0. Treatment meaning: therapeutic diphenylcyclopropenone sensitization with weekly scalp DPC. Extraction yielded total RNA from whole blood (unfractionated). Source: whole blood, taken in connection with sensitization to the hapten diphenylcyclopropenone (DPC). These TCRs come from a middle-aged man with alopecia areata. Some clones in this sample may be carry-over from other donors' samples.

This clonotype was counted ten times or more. CDR3 in amino acids: CSVMDPNTGELFF. DNA of the CDR3: TGCAGCGTTATGGACCCTAACACCGGGGAGCTGTTTTTT. The V call is TRBV29-1, the J call TRBJ2-2; D is unclear. The V gene lost 5 bases and the J gene lost 2 bases, with 9 bases spanning the gap. This CDR3 is built from 13 residues. Germline V gene sequence: CDR1 SQVTM, CDR2 ANQGSEA.

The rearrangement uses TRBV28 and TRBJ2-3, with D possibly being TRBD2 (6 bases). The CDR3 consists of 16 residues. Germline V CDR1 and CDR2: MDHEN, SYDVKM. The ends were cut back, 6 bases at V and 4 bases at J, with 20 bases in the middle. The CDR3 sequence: CASRGVTAGIADTQYF. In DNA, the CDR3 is TGTGCCAGCAGAGGGGTGACAGCGGGTATTGCAGATACGCAGTATTTT.

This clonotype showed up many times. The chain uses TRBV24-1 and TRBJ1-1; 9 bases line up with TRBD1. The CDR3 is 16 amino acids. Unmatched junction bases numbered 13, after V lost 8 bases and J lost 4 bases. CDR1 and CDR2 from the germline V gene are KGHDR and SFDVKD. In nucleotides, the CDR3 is TGTGCCACCAAGTACAGGGGGCTTATCCCGATCACTGAAGCTTTCTTT. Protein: CATKYRGLIPITEAFF.

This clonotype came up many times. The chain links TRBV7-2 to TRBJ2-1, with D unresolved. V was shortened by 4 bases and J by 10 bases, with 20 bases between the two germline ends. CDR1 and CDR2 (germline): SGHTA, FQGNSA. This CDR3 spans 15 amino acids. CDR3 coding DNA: TGTGCCAGCAGCTGGCCTGGTGGGATGGGATGGGAGCAGTTCTTC. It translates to CASSWPGGMGWEQFF.

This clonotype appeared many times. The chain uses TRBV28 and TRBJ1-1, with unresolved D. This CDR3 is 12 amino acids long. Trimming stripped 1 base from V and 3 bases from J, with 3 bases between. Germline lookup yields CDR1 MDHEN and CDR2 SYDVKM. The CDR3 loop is CASSLLDTEAFF. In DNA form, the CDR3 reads TGTGCCAGCAGTTTATTGGACACTGAAGCTTTCTTT.

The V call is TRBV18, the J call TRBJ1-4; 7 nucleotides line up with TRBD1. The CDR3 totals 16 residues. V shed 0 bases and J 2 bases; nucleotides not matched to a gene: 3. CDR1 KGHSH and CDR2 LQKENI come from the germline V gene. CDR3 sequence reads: CASSPPRGWTNEKLFF. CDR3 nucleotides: TGTGCCAGCTCACCACCCAGGGGGTGGACTAATGAAAAACTGTTTTTT.

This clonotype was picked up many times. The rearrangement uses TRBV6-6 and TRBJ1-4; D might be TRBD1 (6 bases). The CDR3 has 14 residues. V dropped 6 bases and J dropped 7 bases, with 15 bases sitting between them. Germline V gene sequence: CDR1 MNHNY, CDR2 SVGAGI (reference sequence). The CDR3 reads CASRQGGFGEKLFF. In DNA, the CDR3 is TGTGCCAGCAGACAAGGGGGATTTGGTGAAAAACTGTTTTTT.

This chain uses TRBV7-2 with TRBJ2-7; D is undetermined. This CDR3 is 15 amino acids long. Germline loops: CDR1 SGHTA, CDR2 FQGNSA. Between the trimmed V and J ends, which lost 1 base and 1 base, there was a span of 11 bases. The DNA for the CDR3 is TGTGCCAGCAGCTTAGAGGTCGGTAGGTCCTACGAGCAGTACTTC. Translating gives CASSLEVGRSYEQYF.

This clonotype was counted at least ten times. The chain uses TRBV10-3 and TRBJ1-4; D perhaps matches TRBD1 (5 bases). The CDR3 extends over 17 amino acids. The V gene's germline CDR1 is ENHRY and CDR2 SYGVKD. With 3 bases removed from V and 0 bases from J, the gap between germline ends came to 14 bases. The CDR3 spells CAISEGGGGATNEKLFF. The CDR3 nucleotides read TGTGCCATCAGTGAAGGAGGCGGAGGGGCAACTAATGAAAAACTGTTTTTT.

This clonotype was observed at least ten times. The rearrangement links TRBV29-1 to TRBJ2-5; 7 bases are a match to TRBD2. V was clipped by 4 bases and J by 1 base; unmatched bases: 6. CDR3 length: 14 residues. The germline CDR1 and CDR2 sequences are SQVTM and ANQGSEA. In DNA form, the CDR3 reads TGCAGCGTTGGAGACGGGACTATCCAAGAGACCCAGTACTTC. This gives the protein CSVGDGTIQETQYF.

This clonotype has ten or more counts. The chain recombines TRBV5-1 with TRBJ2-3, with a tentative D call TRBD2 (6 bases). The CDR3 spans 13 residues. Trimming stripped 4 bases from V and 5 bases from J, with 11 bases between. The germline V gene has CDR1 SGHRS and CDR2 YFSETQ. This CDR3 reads CASSPLGGDTQYF. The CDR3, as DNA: TGCGCCAGCAGCCCCCTGGGGGGAGATACGCAGTATTTT.

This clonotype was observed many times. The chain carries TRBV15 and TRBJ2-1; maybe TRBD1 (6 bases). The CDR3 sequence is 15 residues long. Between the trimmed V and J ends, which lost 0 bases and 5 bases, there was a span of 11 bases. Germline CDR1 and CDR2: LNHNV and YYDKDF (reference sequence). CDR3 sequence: CATSRDPAGDNEQFF. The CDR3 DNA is TGTGCCACCAGCAGAGATCCGGCAGGGGACAATGAGCAGTTCTTC.

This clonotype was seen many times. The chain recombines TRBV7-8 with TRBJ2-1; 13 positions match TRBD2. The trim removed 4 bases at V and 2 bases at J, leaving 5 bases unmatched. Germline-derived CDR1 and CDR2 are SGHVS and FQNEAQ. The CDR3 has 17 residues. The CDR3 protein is CASSSQTSGRPYNEQFF. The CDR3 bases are TGTGCCAGCAGCTCCCAGACTAGCGGGAGGCCCTACAATGAGCAGTTCTTC.

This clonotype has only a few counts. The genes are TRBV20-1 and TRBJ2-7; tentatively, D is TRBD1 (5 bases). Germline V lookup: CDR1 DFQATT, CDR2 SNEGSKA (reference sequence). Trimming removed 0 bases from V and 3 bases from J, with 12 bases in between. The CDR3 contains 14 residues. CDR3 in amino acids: CSARDPGHNYEQYF. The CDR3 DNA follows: TGCAGTGCTAGAGATCCAGGACATAACTACGAGCAGTACTTC.

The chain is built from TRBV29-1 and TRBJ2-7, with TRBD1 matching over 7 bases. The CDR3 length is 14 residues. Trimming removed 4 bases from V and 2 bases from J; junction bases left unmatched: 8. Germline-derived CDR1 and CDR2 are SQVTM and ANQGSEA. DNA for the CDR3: TGCAGCGTTGCGAAGGGGGCGACCCCCTACGAGCAGTACTTC. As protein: CSVAKGATPYEQYF.

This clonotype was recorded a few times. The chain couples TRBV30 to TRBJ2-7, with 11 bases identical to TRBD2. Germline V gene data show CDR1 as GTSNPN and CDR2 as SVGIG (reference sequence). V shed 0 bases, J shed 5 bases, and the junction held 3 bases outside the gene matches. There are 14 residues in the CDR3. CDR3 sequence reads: CAWSVLAGVHEQYF. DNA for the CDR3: TGTGCCTGGAGTGTACTAGCGGGAGTCCACGAGCAGTACTTC.

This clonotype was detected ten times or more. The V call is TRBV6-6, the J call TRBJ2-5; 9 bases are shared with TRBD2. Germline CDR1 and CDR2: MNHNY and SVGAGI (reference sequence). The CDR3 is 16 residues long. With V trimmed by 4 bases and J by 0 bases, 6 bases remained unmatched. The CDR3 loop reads CASSSKRGDYQETQYF. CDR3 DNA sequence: TGTGCCAGCAGTTCAAAGCGGGGGGACTACCAAGAGACCCAGTACTTC.